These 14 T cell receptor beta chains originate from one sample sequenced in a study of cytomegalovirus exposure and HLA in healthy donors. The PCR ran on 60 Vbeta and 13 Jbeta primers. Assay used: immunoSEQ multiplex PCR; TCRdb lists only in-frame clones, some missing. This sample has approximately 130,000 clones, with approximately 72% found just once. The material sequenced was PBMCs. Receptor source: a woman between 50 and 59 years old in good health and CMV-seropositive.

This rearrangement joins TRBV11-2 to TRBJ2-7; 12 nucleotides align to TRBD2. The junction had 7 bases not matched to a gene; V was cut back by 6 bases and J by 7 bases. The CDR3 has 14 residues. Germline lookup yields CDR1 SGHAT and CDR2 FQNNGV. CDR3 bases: TGTGCCAGCAGAAATCTAGCGGGAGGGCGGGAGCAGTACTTC. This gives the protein CASRNLAGGREQYF.

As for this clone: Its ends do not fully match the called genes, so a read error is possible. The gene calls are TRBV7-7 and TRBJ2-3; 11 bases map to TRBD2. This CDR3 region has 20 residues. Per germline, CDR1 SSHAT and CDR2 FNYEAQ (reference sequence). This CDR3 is CASSLAPLAGVTPDTDTQYF. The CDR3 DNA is TGTGCTAGCAGCTTAGCGCCACTAGCGGGAGTCACCCCGGACACAGATACGCAGTATTTT.

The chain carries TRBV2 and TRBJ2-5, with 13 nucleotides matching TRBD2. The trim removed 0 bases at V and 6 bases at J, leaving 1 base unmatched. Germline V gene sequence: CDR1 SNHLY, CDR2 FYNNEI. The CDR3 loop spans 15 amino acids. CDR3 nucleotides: TGTGCCAGCAGTGAAGCGGGACTAGCGGGGCAGACCCAGTACTTC. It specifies CASSEAGLAGQTQYF.

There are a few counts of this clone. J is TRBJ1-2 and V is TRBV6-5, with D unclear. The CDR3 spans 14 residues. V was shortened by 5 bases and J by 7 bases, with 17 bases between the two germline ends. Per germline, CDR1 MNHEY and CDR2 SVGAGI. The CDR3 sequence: CASSPNSPYIGYTF. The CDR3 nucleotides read TGTGCCAGCAGTCCCAATAGCCCTTACATTGGCTACACCTTC.

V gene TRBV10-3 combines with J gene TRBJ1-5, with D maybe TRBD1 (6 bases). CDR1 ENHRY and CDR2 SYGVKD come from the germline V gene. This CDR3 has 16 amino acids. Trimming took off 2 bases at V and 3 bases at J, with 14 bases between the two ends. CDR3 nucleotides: TGTGCCATCAGTGAGAGAGAGAGGGGGACCAATCAGCCCCAGCATTTT. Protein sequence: CAISERERGTNQPQHF.

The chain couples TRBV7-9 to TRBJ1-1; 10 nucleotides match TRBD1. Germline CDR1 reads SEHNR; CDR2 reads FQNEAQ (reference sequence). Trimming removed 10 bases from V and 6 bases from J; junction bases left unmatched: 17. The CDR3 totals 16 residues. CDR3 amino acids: CATDSGTGAAGAEAFF. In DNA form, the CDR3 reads TGTGCCACGGATTCGGGGACAGGGGCCGCTGGAGCTGAAGCTTTCTTT.

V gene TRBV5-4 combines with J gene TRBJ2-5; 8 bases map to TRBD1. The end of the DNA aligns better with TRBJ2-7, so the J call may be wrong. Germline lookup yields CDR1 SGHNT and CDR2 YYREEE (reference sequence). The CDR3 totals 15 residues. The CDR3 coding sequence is TGTGCCAGCAGCTTCGGGACAGGATTTTCCTACGAGCAGTACTTC. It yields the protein CASSFGTGFSYEQYF.

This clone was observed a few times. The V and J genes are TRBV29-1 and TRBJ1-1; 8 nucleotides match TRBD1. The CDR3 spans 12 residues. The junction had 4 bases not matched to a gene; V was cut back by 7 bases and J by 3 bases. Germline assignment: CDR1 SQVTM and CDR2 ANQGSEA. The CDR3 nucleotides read TGCAGCGGGACAGGGTGGGACACTGAAGCTTTCTTT. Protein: CSGTGWDTEAFF.

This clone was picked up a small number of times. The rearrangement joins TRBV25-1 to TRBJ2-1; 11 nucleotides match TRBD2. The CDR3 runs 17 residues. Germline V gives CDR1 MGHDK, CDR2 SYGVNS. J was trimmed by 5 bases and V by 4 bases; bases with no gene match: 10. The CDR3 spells CASSGSPTSGGNNEQFF. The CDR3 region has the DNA TGTGCCAGCAGTGGGAGCCCTACTAGCGGGGGAAACAATGAGCAGTTCTTC.

The CDR3 sequence is CSVPTGANVLTF. In DNA, the CDR3 is TGCAGCGTTCCCACTGGGGCCAACGTCCTGACTTTC. The rearrangement uses TRBV29-1 and TRBJ2-6, with D uncertain. The germline V and J ends were trimmed by 5 bases and 2 bases, with 4 bases remaining between them. This CDR3 has 12 amino acids. Germline CDR1 reads SQVTM; CDR2 reads ANQGSEA.

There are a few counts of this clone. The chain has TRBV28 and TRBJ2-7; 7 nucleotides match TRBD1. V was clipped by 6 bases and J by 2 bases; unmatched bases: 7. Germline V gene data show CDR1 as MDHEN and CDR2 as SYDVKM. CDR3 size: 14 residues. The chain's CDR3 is CASSNRGLPYEQYF. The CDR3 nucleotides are TGTGCCAGCAGCAACAGGGGCCTCCCCTACGAGCAGTACTTC.

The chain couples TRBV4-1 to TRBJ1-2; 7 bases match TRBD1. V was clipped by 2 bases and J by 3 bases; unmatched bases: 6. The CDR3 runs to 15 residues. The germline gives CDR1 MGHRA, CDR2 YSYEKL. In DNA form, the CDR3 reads TGCGCCAGCAGCCAACTTGCCAGGGGGGACTATGGCTACACCTTC. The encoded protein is CASSQLARGDYGYTF.

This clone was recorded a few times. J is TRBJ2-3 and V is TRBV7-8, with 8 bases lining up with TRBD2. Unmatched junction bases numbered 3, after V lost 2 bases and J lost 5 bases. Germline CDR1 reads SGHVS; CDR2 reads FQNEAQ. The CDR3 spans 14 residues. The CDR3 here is CASSLRRGEDTQYF. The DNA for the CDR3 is TGTGCCAGCAGCTTACGGCGGGGGGAAGATACGCAGTATTTT. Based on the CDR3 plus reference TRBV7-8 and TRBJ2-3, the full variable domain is GAGVSQSPRYKVAKRGQDVALRCDPISGHVSLFWYQQALGQGPEFLTYFQNEAQLDKSGLPSDRFFAERPEGSVSTLKIQRTQQEDSAVYLCASSLRRGEDTQYFGPGTRLTVL.

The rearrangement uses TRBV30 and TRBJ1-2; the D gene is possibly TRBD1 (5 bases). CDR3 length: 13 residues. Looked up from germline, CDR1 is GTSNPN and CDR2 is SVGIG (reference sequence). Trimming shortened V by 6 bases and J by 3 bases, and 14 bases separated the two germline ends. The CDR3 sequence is CACKPDSDYGYTF. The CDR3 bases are TGTGCCTGCAAACCCGACAGTGACTATGGCTACACCTTC.